This T cell receptor (beta chain) derives from a study of graft-versus-host responses after intestinal transplantation. Profiled with immunoSEQ multiplex PCR; TCRdb holds only in-frame clones, not every one. This table has roughly 25,000 clones, over 80% appearing once. CDR1 and CDR2 (germline): SGDLS, YYNGEE. The V gene end was trimmed by 0 bases and the J gene end by 5 bases; junction bases not matched to a gene: 1. The CDR3 spans 14 residues. This chain links TRBV9 with TRBJ2-7; 11 positions agree with TRBD1. The clonotype comes from a human patient who received an intestinal transplant, so some T cells may come from the graft donor. Sequenced material: PBMCs, taken about 27 days after intestinal transplant. CDR3 in amino acids: CASSVEGQGDEQYF. Written as DNA, the CDR3 is TGTGCCAGCAGCGTAGAGGGACAGGGGGACGAGCAGTACTTC.